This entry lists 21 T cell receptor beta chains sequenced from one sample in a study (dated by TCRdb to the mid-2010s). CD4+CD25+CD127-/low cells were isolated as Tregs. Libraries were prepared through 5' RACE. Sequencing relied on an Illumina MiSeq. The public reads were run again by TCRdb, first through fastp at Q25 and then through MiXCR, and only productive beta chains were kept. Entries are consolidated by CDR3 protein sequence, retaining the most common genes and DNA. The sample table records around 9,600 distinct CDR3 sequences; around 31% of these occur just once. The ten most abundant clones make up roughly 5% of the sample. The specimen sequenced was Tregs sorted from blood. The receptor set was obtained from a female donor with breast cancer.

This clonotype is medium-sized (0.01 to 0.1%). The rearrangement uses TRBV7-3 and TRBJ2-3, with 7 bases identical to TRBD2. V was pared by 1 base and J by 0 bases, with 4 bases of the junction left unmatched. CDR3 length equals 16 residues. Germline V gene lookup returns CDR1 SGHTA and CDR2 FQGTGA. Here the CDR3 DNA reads TGTGCCAGCAGCTTAATCTTTAGCGGGAGCACAGATACGCAGTATTTT. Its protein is CASSLIFSGSTDTQYF.

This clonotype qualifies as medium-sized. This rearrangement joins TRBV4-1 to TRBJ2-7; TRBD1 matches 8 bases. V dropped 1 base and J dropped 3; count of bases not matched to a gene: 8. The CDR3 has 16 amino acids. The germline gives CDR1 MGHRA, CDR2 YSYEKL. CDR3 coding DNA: TGCGCCAGCAGCCAAGTACCCACAGGGGGAGGCTACGAGCAGTACTTC. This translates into CASSQVPTGGGYEQYF.

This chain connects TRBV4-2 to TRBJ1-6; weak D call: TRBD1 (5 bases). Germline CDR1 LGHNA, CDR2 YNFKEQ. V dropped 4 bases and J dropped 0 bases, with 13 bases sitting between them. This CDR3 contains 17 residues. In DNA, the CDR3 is TGTGCCAGCAGCCCGGGGACCCAGAGCTCCTATAATTCACCCCTCCACTTT. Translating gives CASSPGTQSSYNSPLHF.

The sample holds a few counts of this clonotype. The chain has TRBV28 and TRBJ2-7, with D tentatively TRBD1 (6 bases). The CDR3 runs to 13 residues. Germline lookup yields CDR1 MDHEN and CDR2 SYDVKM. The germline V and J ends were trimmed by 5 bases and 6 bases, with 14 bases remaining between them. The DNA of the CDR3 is TGTGCCAGCAGTCCACGCATCAGGGGCGAGCAGTACTTC. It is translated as CASSPRIRGEQYF.

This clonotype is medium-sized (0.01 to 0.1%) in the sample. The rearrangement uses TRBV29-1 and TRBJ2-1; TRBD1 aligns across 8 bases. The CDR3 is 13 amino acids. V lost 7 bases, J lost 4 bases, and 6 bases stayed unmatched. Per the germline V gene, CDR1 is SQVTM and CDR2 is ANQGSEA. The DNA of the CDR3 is TGCAGCGCGGCAGGGGGCGCTTACAATGAGCAGTTCTTC. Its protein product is CSAAGGAYNEQFF.

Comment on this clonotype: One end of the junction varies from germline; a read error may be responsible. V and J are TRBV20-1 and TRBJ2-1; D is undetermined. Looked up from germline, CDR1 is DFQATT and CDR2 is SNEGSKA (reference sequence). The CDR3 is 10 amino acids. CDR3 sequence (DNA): TGCAGTGCGAGCTTGATTGAGCGGTTCTTC. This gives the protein CSASLIERFF.

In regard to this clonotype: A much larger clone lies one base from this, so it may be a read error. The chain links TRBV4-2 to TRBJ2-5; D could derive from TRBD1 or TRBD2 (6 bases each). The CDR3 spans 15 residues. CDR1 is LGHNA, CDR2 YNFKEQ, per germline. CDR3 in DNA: TGTGCCAGCAGCCAAGTCGAAGGGACGGGGGCGACCCAGAACTTC. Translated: CASSQVEGTGATQNF.

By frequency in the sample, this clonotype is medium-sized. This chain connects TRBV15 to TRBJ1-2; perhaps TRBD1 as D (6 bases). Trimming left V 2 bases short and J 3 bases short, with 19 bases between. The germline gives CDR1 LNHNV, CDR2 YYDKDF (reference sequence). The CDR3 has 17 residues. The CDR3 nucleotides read TGTGCCACCAGCAGAACCCCGGGGGGCCTAAATGACTATGGCTACACCTTC. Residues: CATSRTPGGLNDYGYTF.

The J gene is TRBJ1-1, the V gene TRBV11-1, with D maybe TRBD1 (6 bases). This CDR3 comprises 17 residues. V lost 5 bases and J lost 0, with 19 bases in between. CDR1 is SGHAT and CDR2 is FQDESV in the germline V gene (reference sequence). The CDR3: CASSRGGRRDMNTEAFF. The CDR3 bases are TGTGCCAGCAGCCGAGGAGGTCGTCGGGACATGAACACTGAAGCTTTCTTT.

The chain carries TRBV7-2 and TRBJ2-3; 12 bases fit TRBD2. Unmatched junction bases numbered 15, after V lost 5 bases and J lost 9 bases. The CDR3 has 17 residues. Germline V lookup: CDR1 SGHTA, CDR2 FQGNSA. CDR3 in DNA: TGTGCCAGCAGCCCGACCGCCCCGGGACTAGCGGGTGGGACGCAGTATTTT. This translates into CASSPTAPGLAGGTQYF.

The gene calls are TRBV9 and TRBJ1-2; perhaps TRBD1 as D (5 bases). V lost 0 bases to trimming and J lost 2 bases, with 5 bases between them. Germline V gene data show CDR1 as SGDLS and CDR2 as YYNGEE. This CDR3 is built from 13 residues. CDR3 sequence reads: CASSVAGNYGYTF. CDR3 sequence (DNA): TGTGCCAGCAGCGTAGCAGGGAACTATGGCTACACCTTC.

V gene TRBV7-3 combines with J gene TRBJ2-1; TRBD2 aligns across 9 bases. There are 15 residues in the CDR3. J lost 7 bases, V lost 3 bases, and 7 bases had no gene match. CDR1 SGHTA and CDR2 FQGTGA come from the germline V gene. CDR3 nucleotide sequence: TGTGCCAGCAGCTTCGATAGCGGGAGCTGGAATGAGCAGTTCTTC. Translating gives CASSFDSGSWNEQFF.

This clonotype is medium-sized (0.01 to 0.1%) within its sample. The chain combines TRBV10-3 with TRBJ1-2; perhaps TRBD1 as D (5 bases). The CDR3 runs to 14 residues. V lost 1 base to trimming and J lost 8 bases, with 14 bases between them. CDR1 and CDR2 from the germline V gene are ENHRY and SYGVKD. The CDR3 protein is CAISEWGTMGGYTF. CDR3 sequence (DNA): TGTGCCATCAGTGAGTGGGGCACAATGGGAGGCTACACCTTC.

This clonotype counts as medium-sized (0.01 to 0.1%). CDR3 nucleotide sequence: TGTGCCAGCAGTAACTCGGAAGTGGAATACGAGCAGTACTTC. As protein: CASSNSEVEYEQYF. The chain links TRBV12-3 or TRBV12-4 to TRBJ2-7, with D hard to call. This CDR3 is 14 amino acids long. Trimming took off 5 bases at V and 4 bases at J, with 15 bases between the two ends.

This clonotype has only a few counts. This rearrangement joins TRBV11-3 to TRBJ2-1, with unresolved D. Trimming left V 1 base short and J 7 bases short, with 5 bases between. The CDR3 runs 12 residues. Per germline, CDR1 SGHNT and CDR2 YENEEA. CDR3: CASSLVKNEQFF. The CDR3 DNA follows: TGTGCCAGCAGCTTAGTGAAGAATGAGCAGTTCTTC.

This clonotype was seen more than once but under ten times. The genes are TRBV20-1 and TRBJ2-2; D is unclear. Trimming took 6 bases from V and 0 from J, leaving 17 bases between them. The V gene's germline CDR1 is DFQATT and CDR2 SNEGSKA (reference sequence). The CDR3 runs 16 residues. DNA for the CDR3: TGCAGTGCCCCGCTCAATCTTCAGCCGAACACCGGGGAGCTGTTTTTT. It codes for CSAPLNLQPNTGELFF.

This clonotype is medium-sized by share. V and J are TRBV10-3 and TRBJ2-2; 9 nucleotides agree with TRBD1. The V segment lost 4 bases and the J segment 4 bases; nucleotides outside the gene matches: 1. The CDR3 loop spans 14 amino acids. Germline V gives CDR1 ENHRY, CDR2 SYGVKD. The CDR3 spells CAISADRGTGELFF. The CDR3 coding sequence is TGTGCCATCAGTGCGGACAGGGGCACCGGGGAGCTGTTTTTT.

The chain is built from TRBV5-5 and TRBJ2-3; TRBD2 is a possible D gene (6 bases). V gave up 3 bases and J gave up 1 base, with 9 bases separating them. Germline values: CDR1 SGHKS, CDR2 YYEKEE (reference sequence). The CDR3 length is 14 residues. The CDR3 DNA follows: TGTGCCAGCAGCTCCGGAGGGGGCACAGATACGCAGTATTTT. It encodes CASSSGGGTDTQYF.

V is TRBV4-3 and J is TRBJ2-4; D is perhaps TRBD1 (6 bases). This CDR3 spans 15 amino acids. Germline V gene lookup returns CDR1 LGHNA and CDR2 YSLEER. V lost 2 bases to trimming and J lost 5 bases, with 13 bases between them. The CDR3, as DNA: TGCGCCAGCAGCCAAAAATGGGACACTCAAAACATTCAGTACTTC. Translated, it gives CASSQKWDTQNIQYF.

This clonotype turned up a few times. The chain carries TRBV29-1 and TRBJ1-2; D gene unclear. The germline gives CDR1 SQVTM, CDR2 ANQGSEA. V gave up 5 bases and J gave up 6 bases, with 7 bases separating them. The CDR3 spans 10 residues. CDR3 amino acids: CSVPQDGYTF. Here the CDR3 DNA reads TGCAGCGTTCCCCAGGATGGCTACACCTTC.

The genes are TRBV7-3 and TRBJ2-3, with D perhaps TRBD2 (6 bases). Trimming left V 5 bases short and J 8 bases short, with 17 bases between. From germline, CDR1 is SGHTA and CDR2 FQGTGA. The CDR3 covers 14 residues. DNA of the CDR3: TGTGCCAGCAGCCCGGGCGGGGATGGTGCTACGCAGTATTTT. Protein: CASSPGGDGATQYF.